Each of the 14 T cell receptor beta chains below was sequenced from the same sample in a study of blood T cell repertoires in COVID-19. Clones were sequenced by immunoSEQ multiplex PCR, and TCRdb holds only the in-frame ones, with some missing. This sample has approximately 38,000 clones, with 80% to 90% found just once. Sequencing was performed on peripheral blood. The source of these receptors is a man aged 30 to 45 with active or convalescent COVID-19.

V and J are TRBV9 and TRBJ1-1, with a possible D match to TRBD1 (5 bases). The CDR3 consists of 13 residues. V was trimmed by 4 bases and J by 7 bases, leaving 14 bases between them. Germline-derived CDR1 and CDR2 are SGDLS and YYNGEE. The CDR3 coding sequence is TGTGCCAGCAGCTCCGAGGGGAGGAATGAAGCTTTCTTT. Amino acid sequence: CASSSEGRNEAFF.

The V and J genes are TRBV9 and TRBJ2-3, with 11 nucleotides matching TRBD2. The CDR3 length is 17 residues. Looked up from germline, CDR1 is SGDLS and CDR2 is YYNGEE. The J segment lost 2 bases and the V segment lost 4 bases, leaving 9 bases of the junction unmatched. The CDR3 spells CASSPLASGRNTDTQYF. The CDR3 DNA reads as TGTGCCAGCAGCCCCCTGGCTAGCGGGAGGAACACAGATACGCAGTATTTT.

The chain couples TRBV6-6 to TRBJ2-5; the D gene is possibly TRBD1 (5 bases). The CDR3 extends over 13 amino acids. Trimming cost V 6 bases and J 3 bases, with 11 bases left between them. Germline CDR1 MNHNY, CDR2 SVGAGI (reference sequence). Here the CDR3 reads CASREGDKETQYF. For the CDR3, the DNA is TGTGCCAGCAGAGAAGGGGATAAAGAGACCCAGTACTTC.

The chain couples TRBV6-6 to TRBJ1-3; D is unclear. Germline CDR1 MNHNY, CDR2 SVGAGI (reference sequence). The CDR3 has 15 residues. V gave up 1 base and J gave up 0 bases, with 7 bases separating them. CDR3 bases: TGTGCCAGCAGTTACTTCCCGAGCTCTGGAAACACCATATATTTT. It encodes CASSYFPSSGNTIYF.

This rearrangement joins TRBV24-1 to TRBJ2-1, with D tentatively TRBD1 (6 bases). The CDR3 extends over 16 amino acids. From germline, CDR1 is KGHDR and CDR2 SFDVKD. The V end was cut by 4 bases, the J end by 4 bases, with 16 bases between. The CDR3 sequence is CATSEGTREAYNEQFF. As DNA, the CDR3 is TGTGCCACCAGTGAAGGGACACGAGAAGCTTACAATGAGCAGTTCTTC.

CDR3 sequence: CASSLVVSGGTAGNTIYF. The DNA of the CDR3 is TGTGCCAGCAGCTTGGTAGTTTCAGGGGGAACCGCTGGAAACACCATATATTTT. J is TRBJ1-3 and V is TRBV11-2; 7 bases agree with TRBD1. V lost 3 bases, J lost 2 bases, and 13 bases stayed unmatched. From germline, CDR1 is SGHAT and CDR2 FQNNGV. The CDR3 is made up of 18 amino acids.

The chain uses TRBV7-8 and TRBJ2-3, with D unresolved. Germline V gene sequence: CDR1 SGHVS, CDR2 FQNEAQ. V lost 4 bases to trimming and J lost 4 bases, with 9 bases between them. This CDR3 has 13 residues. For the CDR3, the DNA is TGTGCCAGCAGCTCCTTTCGGGCAGATACGCAGTATTTT. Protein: CASSSFRADTQYF.

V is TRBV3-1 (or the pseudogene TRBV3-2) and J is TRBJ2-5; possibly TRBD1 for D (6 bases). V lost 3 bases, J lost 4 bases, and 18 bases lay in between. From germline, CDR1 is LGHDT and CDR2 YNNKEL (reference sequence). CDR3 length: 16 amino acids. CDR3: CASSQSGQSFLETQYF. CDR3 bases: TGTGCCAGCAGCCAGTCCGGACAGAGCTTTTTAGAGACCCAGTACTTC.

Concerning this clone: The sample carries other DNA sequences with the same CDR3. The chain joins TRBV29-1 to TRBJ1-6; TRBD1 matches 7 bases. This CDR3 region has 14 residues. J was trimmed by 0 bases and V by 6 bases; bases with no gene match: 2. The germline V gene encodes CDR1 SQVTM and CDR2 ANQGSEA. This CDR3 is CSVRDSSYNSPLHF. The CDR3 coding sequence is TGCAGCGTCCGGGACAGCTCCTATAATTCACCCCTCCACTTT. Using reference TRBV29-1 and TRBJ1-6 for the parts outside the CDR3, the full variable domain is SAVISQKPSRDICQRGTSLTIQCQVDSQVTMMFWYRQQPGQSLTLIATANQGSEATYESGFVIDKFPISRPNLTFSTLTVSNMSPEDSSIYLCSVRDSSYNSPLHFGNGTRLTVT.

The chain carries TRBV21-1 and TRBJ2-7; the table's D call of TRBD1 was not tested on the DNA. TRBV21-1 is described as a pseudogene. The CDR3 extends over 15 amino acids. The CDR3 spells CASSSPDRRIYEQYV. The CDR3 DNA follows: TGTGCCAGCAGCTCTCCTGACAGGAGGATCTACGAGCAGTACGTC.

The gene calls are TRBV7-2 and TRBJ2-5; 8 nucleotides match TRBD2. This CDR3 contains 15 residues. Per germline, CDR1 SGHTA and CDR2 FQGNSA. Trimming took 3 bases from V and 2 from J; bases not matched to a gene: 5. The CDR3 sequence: CASSFRGRRQETQYF. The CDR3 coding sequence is TGTGCCAGCAGCTTCCGCGGGAGGCGTCAAGAGACCCAGTACTTC.

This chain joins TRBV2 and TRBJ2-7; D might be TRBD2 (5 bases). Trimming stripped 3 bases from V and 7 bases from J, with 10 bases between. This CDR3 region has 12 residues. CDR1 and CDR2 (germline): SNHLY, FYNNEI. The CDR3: CASSESSVEQYV. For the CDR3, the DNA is TGTGCCAGCAGTGAGAGTAGCGTAGAGCAGTACGTC.

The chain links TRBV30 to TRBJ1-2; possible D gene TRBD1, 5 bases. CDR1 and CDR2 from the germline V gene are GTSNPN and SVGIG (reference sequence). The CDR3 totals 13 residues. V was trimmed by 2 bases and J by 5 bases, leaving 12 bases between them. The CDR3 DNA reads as TGTGCCTGGAGTTATGGCAGGGTGTATGGCTACACCTTC. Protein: CAWSYGRVYGYTF.

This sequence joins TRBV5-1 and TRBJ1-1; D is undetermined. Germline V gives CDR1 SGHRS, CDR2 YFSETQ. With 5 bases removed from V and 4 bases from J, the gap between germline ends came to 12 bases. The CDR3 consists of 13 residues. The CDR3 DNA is TGCGCCAGCAGGCGCGAGGCGAGCACTGAAGCTTTCTTT. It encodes CASRREASTEAFF.